Listed here are 28 T cell receptor beta chains from one sample, sequenced in a study of blood T cells in healthy people across ages. A second about 6 to 11 cycle PCR used barcoded and J-beta primers. TCRdb re-analysed the 5' RACE reads in MiXCR, keeping a single row per CDR3 protein. Of 800,000 to 900,000 distinct CDR3 sequences in the sample, around two thirds were seen once. The sample was blood. These TCRs come from a man younger than 40 in good health.

The genes are TRBV5-1 and TRBJ2-5; TRBD1 is a possible D gene (6 bases). The germline V and J ends were trimmed by 4 bases and 5 bases, with 15 bases remaining between them. The germline V gene has CDR1 SGHRS and CDR2 YFSETQ. The CDR3 has 14 residues. CDR3 sequence (DNA): TGCGCCAGCAGCGCAAAACAGGGTCTCGAGACCCAGTACTTC. Translation gives CASSAKQGLETQYF.

Concerning this clonotype: A much larger clone differs by one base, so this may be a read error. This chain joins TRBV5-1 and TRBJ2-7; TRBD2 is a possible D gene (5 bases). Germline CDR1 and CDR2: SGHRS and YFSETQ. Trimming pared 3 bases from V and 4 bases from J, leaving 14 bases between. This CDR3 has 14 residues. The CDR3 DNA follows: TGCGCCAGCAGCTCGGTACTAGGAGGTTACGAGCAGTACTTC. Translated: CASSSVLGGYEQYF.

This clonotype has a handful of counts. The chain uses TRBV7-2 and TRBJ2-4, with 7 bases that match TRBD1. The ends lost 5 bases at V and 0 bases at J; junction bases unmatched: 7. CDR3 length equals 16 residues. The germline V gene encodes CDR1 SGHTA and CDR2 FQGNSA. CDR3 loop: CASSPRQGLAKNIQYF. The CDR3 region has the DNA TGTGCCAGCAGCCCCCGACAGGGCCTAGCCAAAAACATTCAGTACTTC.

DNA for the CDR3: TGTGCCAGCAGCGTCTCGAGCGGGGGGTCGGATACGCAGTATTTT. Protein sequence: CASSVSSGGSDTQYF. This chain uses TRBV9 with TRBJ2-3; TRBD2 agrees at 9 bases. The CDR3 sequence is 15 residues long. The V gene's germline CDR1 is SGDLS and CDR2 YYNGEE. The V gene end was trimmed by 2 bases and the J gene end by 6 bases; junction bases not matched to a gene: 7.

In this sample, this clonotype turned up once. The J gene is TRBJ2-5, the V gene TRBV6-5, with a tentative D call TRBD1 (7 bases). Germline V gene lookup returns CDR1 MNHEY and CDR2 SVGAGI. Trimming shortened V by 5 bases and J by 0 bases, and 13 bases separated the two germline ends. CDR3 length: 15 amino acids. CDR3 DNA: TGTGCCAGCAGTCGGGGGACAGCGTACCAAGAGACCCAGTACTTC. Its protein product is CASSRGTAYQETQYF.

The chain carries TRBV7-2 and TRBJ2-3; D possibly matches TRBD1 or TRBD2 (6 bases each). Germline values: CDR1 SGHTA, CDR2 FQGNSA. Trimming stripped 5 bases from V and 6 bases from J, with 18 bases between. This CDR3 spans 15 amino acids. CDR3 in DNA: TGTGCCAGCAGCAGGGGGGTCCCCCCGCAGGATACGCAGTATTTT. Its translation is CASSRGVPPQDTQYF.

This chain joins TRBV11-2 and TRBJ2-3, with D tentatively TRBD2 (5 bases). The ends were cut back, 4 bases at V and 0 bases at J, with 11 bases in the middle. The CDR3 is 15 residues long. Germline values: CDR1 SGHAT, CDR2 FQNNGV. The CDR3, as DNA: TGTGCCAGCAGCTACGGACTTACTAGCACAGATACGCAGTATTTT. Residues: CASSYGLTSTDTQYF.

This clonotype was observed a few times. The chain is built from TRBV18 and TRBJ2-7; 10 nucleotides agree with TRBD2. Germline V gene lookup returns CDR1 KGHSH and CDR2 LQKENI. The length of the CDR3 is 15 residues. The J segment lost 0 bases and the V segment lost 6 bases, leaving 5 bases of the junction unmatched. The CDR3 region is CASSLAGESSYEQYF. The CDR3 DNA is TGTGCCAGCTCCCTAGCGGGGGAGAGCTCCTACGAGCAGTACTTC.

This chain uses TRBV6-1 with TRBJ2-3; 8 bases match TRBD2. Germline V gene sequence: CDR1 MNHNS, CDR2 SASEGT. The CDR3 is 16 residues long. J lost 4 bases, V lost 8 bases, and 14 bases had no gene match. CDR3 in DNA: TGTGCCAGCCCCCGGGGGAGACAGCGGGGGTCAGATACGCAGTATTTT. It translates to CASPRGRQRGSDTQYF.

The V call is TRBV12-3 or TRBV12-4, the J call TRBJ1-6, with D uncertain. Between the trimmed V and J ends, which lost 5 bases and 10 bases, there was a span of 15 bases. This CDR3 is built from 14 residues. CDR3 in DNA: TGTGCCAGCAGTGTCCAGGACTCGGACTCACCCCTCCACTTT. It codes for CASSVQDSDSPLHF.

This clonotype was counted a few times. The gene calls are TRBV20-1 and TRBJ2-5; 7 nucleotides align to TRBD1. CDR1 is DFQATT, CDR2 SNEGSKA, per germline (reference sequence). Unmatched junction bases numbered 9, after V lost 7 bases and J lost 4 bases. The CDR3 spans 13 residues. The DNA of the CDR3 is TGCAGTGTAAACAGGGGTGTCGGAGAGACCCAGTACTTC. This gives the protein CSVNRGVGETQYF.

This clonotype was seen a single time. The chain employs TRBV20-1 and TRBJ2-7; 11 positions match TRBD1. The CDR3 covers 13 residues. V lost 7 bases to trimming and J lost 4 bases; unmatched junction nucleotides: 6. Looked up from germline, CDR1 is DFQATT and CDR2 is SNEGSKA (reference sequence). The CDR3 DNA is TGCAGTGTCTGGACAGGGGGCAAGTACGAGCAGTACTTC. This codes for CSVWTGGKYEQYF.

The V and J genes are TRBV5-1 and TRBJ2-5; no clear D. The CDR3 sequence is 11 residues long. Germline V CDR1 and CDR2: SGHRS, YFSETQ. V was trimmed by 7 bases and J by 5 bases, leaving 9 bases between them. CDR3 sequence: CASGSYETQYF. The CDR3, as DNA: TGCGCCAGCGGCTCCTACGAGACCCAGTACTTC.

The genes are TRBV2 and TRBJ2-3, with 7 bases identical to TRBD2. The CDR3 is made up of 17 amino acids. V dropped 2 bases and J dropped 4; count of bases not matched to a gene: 12. Per germline, CDR1 SNHLY and CDR2 FYNNEI. The CDR3 nucleotides are TGTGCCAGCAGTGAATTAACTAGCGTCCCTGGCTCAGATACGCAGTATTTT. It translates to CASSELTSVPGSDTQYF.

This clonotype was found a few times. V is TRBV20-1 and J is TRBJ2-7; D unclear. In germline, CDR1 is DFQATT, CDR2 SNEGSKA (reference sequence). The CDR3 runs 12 residues. The ends were cut back, 2 bases at V and 3 bases at J, with 8 bases in the middle. DNA for the CDR3: TGCAGTGCTAGACAGGTAATCTACGAGCAGTACTTC. Encoded protein: CSARQVIYEQYF.

The chain links TRBV25-1 to TRBJ2-7; D perhaps matches TRBD1 (6 bases). This CDR3 has 17 residues. The germline V gene encodes CDR1 MGHDK and CDR2 SYGVNS. V was clipped by 4 bases and J by 4 bases, with 23 bases between them. CDR3 nucleotide sequence: TGTGCCAGCAGTGGGACCCCCGGACAGATCTACTCGTACGAGCAGTACTTC. Translating it yields CASSGTPGQIYSYEQYF.

The chain carries TRBV28 and TRBJ2-7; 11 nucleotides align to TRBD2. The J call is doubtful: the DNA matches TRBJ2-1 better. Per germline, CDR1 MDHEN and CDR2 SYDVKM. The CDR3 consists of 17 residues. The CDR3 region is CASSQDRVSGGAGEQFF. The CDR3 nucleotides read TGTGCCAGCAGTCAAGACAGGGTTAGCGGGGGGGCCGGTGAGCAGTTCTTC.

The J gene is TRBJ2-7, the V gene TRBV2; 7 bases are a match to TRBD1. J gave up 0 bases and V 10 bases, and 6 bases lay outside the gene matches. This CDR3 is built from 13 residues. Germline CDR1 SNHLY, CDR2 FYNNEI. In DNA, the CDR3 is TGTGCCATAACAGGGGACCCCTCCTACGAGCAGTACTTC. As protein: CAITGDPSYEQYF.

This clonotype came up a few times. The chain uses TRBV25-1 and TRBJ1-1; TRBD1 is a possible D gene (6 bases). Trimming left V 7 bases short and J 5 bases short, with 11 bases between. CDR1 is MGHDK, CDR2 SYGVNS, per germline. The CDR3 has 12 amino acids. The CDR3 DNA follows: TGTGCCAGCACAGGGGTGGGGACTGAAGCTTTCTTT. This sequence encodes CASTGVGTEAFF.

This clonotype was recorded only once. Its ends do not fully match the called genes, so a read error is possible. This chain links TRBV7-9 with TRBJ1-2; D gene ambiguous. Germline values: CDR1 SEHNR, CDR2 FQNEAQ (reference sequence). The CDR3 has 13 residues. The DNA for the CDR3 is TGTGCCTGCAGCCTCAGTCGAGAGGGCCTCTACACCTTC. This translates into CACSLSREGLYTF. Combining the CDR3 with reference TRBV7-9 and TRBJ1-2 gives the whole variable domain DTGVSQNPRHKITKRGQNVTFRCDPISEHNRLYWYRQTLGQGPEFLTYFQNEAQLEKSRLLSDRFSAERPKGSFSTLEIQRTEQGDSAMYLCACSLSREGLYTFGSGTRLTVV.

The chain uses TRBV5-1 and TRBJ2-1, with 8 bases lining up with TRBD2. This CDR3 is built from 15 residues. Germline CDR1 and CDR2: SGHRS and YFSETQ. V shed 4 bases, J shed 0 bases, and the junction held 3 bases outside the gene matches. CDR3 nucleotide sequence: TGCGCCAGCAGCACTCTAGCGGGCTCCTACAATGAGCAGTTCTTC. Its translation: CASSTLAGSYNEQFF.

The CDR3 sequence is CSGGLAGFEQYF. The CDR3 DNA follows: TGCAGTGGGGGACTAGCGGGTTTCGAGCAGTACTTC. This chain uses TRBV20-1 with TRBJ2-4; 12 bases match TRBD2. The DNA end lines up better with TRBJ2-7; the J call may be wrong. The CDR3 has 12 residues. Germline V CDR1 and CDR2: DFQATT, SNEGSKA (reference sequence).

The CDR3 protein is CASSSRTAETDTQYF. The CDR3 DNA reads as TGTGCCAGCAGCTCCAGGACAGCCGAGACGGATACGCAGTATTTT. The chain links TRBV7-9 to TRBJ2-3, with D maybe TRBD1 (6 bases). This CDR3 spans 15 amino acids. Between the trimmed V and J ends, which lost 4 bases and 6 bases, there was a span of 17 bases. Germline CDR1 and CDR2: SEHNR and FQNEAQ (reference sequence).

CDR3 sequence: CASSFGDRRRETQYF. CDR3 nucleotide sequence: TGTGCCAGCAGCTTCGGGGACCGGCGGAGGGAGACCCAGTACTTC. The chain employs TRBV7-2 and TRBJ2-7; D tentatively fits TRBD1 or TRBD2 (5 bases each). The DNA end lines up better with TRBJ2-5; the J call may be wrong. The CDR3 covers 15 residues. The germline gives CDR1 SGHTA, CDR2 FQGNSA.

The chain carries TRBV6-6 and TRBJ1-5, with 9 positions matching TRBD1. The CDR3 length is 13 residues. Per germline, CDR1 MNHNY and CDR2 SVGAGI (reference sequence). V dropped 2 bases and J dropped 9; count of bases not matched to a gene: 2. CDR3 region: CASSYRGQGPQHF. The CDR3 region has the DNA TGTGCCAGCAGTTACAGGGGACAGGGGCCCCAGCATTTT.

This clonotype was counted a few times. The V and J genes are TRBV12-3 or TRBV12-4 and TRBJ2-1, with a weak D call TRBD1 (6 bases). CDR3 length: 15 residues. The V and J ends lost 5 bases and 6 bases respectively, with 17 bases between them. In nucleotides, the CDR3 is TGTGCCAGCAGTCCTTTCGGACAGAAAGCCAATGAGCAGTTCTTC. Amino acids: CASSPFGQKANEQFF.

The chain employs TRBV7-9 and TRBJ2-4; TRBD1 matches at 7 bases. Germline V gene lookup returns CDR1 SEHNR and CDR2 FQNEAQ (reference sequence). The ends lost 5 bases at V and 1 base at J; junction bases unmatched: 8. This CDR3 contains 16 residues. The CDR3 loop is CASSHTGDEAKNIQYF. The CDR3 DNA reads as TGTGCCAGCAGCCACACAGGGGATGAGGCCAAAAACATTCAGTACTTC.

The V and J genes are TRBV4-2 and TRBJ1-2; D is undetermined. Germline assignment: CDR1 LGHNA and CDR2 YNFKEQ. Deletions cut 0 bases from V and 4 bases from J, with 3 bases between. The CDR3 runs 12 residues. The CDR3 region is CASSQEPYGYTF. The CDR3 DNA reads as TGTGCCAGCAGCCAAGAACCCTATGGCTACACCTTC.